This entry lists 32 T cell receptor beta chains sequenced from one sample in a study of CD8 T cells in Susac syndrome. Random hexamers were used to reverse transcribe the RNA input (0.5 to 1 ug). TCRdb independently ran MiXCR on the immunoSEQ multiplex PCR reads; one entry per CDR3 protein. The sample records 200,000 to 250,000 distinct CDR3 sequences, nearly 97% being singletons. Sample: CD4+ T cells from PBMCs. The receptor source for this set is a human donor with multiple sclerosis.

CDR3 bases: TGTGCCAGCAGTCCCCGACAGATGAGCTCCTACAATGAGCAGTTCTTC. As protein: CASSPRQMSSYNEQFF. This sequence joins TRBV12-3 or TRBV12-4 and TRBJ2-1; a possible D gene is TRBD1 (5 bases). Trimming pared 5 bases from V and 0 bases from J, leaving 14 bases between. The CDR3 length is 16 residues.

This clonotype was seen just once. The rearrangement links TRBV9 to TRBJ2-1, with D tentatively TRBD2 (7 bases). The germline V and J ends were trimmed by 0 bases and 7 bases, with 17 bases remaining between them. The CDR3 is made up of 16 amino acids. Per the germline V gene, CDR1 is SGDLS and CDR2 is YYNGEE. CDR3 region: CASSVGSGGGGNEQFF. The CDR3 DNA follows: TGTGCCAGCAGCGTAGGGTCGGGGGGCGGAGGAAATGAGCAGTTCTTC.

The table lists this clonotype with a count of one. The genes are TRBV3-1 and TRBJ1-5; D is ambiguous. This CDR3 is built from 12 residues. Trimming pared 1 base from V and 6 bases from J, leaving 4 bases between. The V gene's germline CDR1 is LGHDT and CDR2 YNNKEL (reference sequence). Here the CDR3 DNA reads TGTGCCAGCAGCCAAGGGGCTCAGCCCCAGCATTTT. Protein product: CASSQGAQPQHF.

This clonotype has only one observation. CDR3 loop: CASTFPAGGEQFF. As DNA, the CDR3 is TGTGCCAGCACCTTCCCGGCGGGGGGAGAGCAGTTCTTC. The genes are TRBV2 and TRBJ2-1, with 8 bases that match TRBD2. The junction had 9 bases not matched to a gene; V was cut back by 7 bases and J by 10 bases. Germline V gene sequence: CDR1 SNHLY, CDR2 FYNNEI. CDR3 length: 13 amino acids.

In this sample, this clonotype turned up once. The V gene is TRBV3-1, the J gene TRBJ2-7; possible D gene TRBD1, 5 bases. There are 14 residues in the CDR3. V lost 2 bases and J lost 5, with 13 bases in between. CDR1 is LGHDT and CDR2 is YNNKEL in the germline V gene (reference sequence). The CDR3 DNA reads TGTGCCAGCAGCCAACAGGGCTTCGGTAACGAGCAGTACTTC. Amino acid sequence: CASSQQGFGNEQYF.

The chain has TRBV4-2 and TRBJ2-1; 9 nucleotides agree with TRBD2. Germline CDR1 and CDR2: LGHNA and YNFKEQ. The CDR3 length is 18 residues. The V gene end was trimmed by 0 bases and the J gene end by 6 bases; junction bases not matched to a gene: 12. The CDR3 DNA sequence: TGTGCCAGCAGCCAAGATCCCGCGGATAGCGGGAGTATCAATGAGCAGTTCTTC. Translated, it gives CASSQDPADSGSINEQFF.

This chain connects TRBV28 to TRBJ1-1, with TRBD1 identical over 7 bases. V lost 6 bases, J lost 5 bases, and 9 bases stayed unmatched. The CDR3 runs 14 residues. Germline assignment: CDR1 MDHEN and CDR2 SYDVKM. The CDR3 DNA is TGTGCCAGCAGCCTACAGGGGATGGGGACTGAAGCTTTCTTT. Translating gives CASSLQGMGTEAFF.

V usage is TRBV12-3 or TRBV12-4 and J usage is TRBJ2-7; perhaps TRBD1 as D (6 bases). CDR3 size: 14 residues. Trimming removed 10 bases at V and 3 bases at J, with 19 bases between. CDR3: CATSPSRGIYEQYF. In DNA, the CDR3 is TGTGCCACCTCCCCCAGCAGGGGAATCTACGAGCAGTACTTC.

CDR3 nucleotide sequence: TGTGCCAGCAGTACGGGGTTGAAGGGAGCCCATGAGCAGTTCTTC. Its protein product is CASSTGLKGAHEQFF. This chain joins TRBV11-1 and TRBJ2-1, with a tentative D call TRBD2 (5 bases). Germline CDR1 reads SGHAT; CDR2 reads FQDESV (reference sequence). V shed 6 bases and J shed 8 bases, with 20 bases lying between them. The CDR3 has 15 amino acids.

The rearrangement links TRBV30 to TRBJ2-7, with 7 bases identical to TRBD1. CDR1 is GTSNPN and CDR2 is SVGIG in the germline V gene (reference sequence). V trimming: 2 bases; J trimming: 3 bases; junction bases outside the gene matches: 7. CDR3 size: 14 residues. CDR3 residues: CAWSRPGQNYEQYF. DNA for the CDR3: TGTGCCTGGAGTAGACCGGGACAGAACTACGAGCAGTACTTC. The full variable domain, in which reference TRBV30 and TRBJ2-7 provide the parts outside the CDR3, is SQTIHQWPATLVQPVGSPLSLECTVEGTSNPNLYWYRQAAGRGLQLLFYSVGIGQISSEVPQNLSASRPQDRQFILSSKKLLLSDSGFYLCAWSRPGQNYEQYFGPGTRLTVT.

The rearrangement uses TRBV29-1 and TRBJ2-1, with D uncertain. V was trimmed by 8 bases and J by 0 bases, leaving 14 bases between them. Germline CDR1 reads SQVTM; CDR2 reads ANQGSEA. This CDR3 has 14 residues. The CDR3 sequence is CSLGTISSYNEQFF. In nucleotides, the CDR3 is TGCAGCCTAGGTACTATTAGCTCCTACAATGAGCAGTTCTTC.

The chain recombines TRBV3-1 with TRBJ2-5; 9 bases are shared with TRBD1. Germline CDR1 reads LGHDT; CDR2 reads YNNKEL (reference sequence). J lost 2 bases, V lost 3 bases, and 4 bases had no gene match. The CDR3 is made up of 15 amino acids. The CDR3 region is CASSHDRGEQETQYF. CDR3 sequence (DNA): TGTGCCAGCAGCCACGACAGGGGGGAACAAGAGACCCAGTACTTC.

This chain joins TRBV28 and TRBJ2-5; TRBD1 matches at 7 bases. The ends lost 6 bases at V and 1 base at J; junction bases unmatched: 5. The length of the CDR3 is 14 residues. Germline V gene lookup returns CDR1 MDHEN and CDR2 SYDVKM. CDR3 nucleotide sequence: TGTGCCAGCAGGTGGACAGGCCTCCAAGAGACCCAGTACTTC. Residues: CASRWTGLQETQYF.

The chain combines TRBV11-2 with TRBJ2-1; 9 bases fit TRBD1. Germline V gene sequence: CDR1 SGHAT, CDR2 FQNNGV. This CDR3 has 15 amino acids. The J segment lost 10 bases and the V segment lost 3 bases, leaving 10 bases of the junction unmatched. In nucleotides, the CDR3 is TGTGCCAGCAGCTTCGGCACCCGGACAGGGGAAGAGCAGTTCTTC. Protein product: CASSFGTRTGEEQFF.

The rearrangement joins TRBV28 to TRBJ2-7, with D perhaps matching TRBD2 (5 bases). This CDR3 contains 13 residues. V gave up 5 bases and J gave up 2 bases, with 10 bases separating them. CDR1 and CDR2 from the germline V gene are MDHEN and SYDVKM. CDR3 sequence reads: CASSTGIAYEQYF. The CDR3 DNA reads as TGTGCCAGCAGTACGGGAATCGCCTACGAGCAGTACTTC.

The V and J genes are TRBV14 and TRBJ1-6, with D perhaps TRBD1 (5 bases). The ends were cut back, 4 bases at V and 9 bases at J, with 16 bases in the middle. Germline CDR1 and CDR2: SGHDN and FVKESK. This CDR3 is 15 amino acids long. This CDR3 is CASSLRQGGGSPLHF. In DNA form, the CDR3 reads TGTGCCAGCAGCCTCCGGCAGGGCGGTGGTTCACCCCTCCACTTT.

This clonotype was detected only once. The gene calls are TRBV9 and TRBJ2-3; D is unresolved. Trimming removed 0 bases at V and 3 bases at J, with 8 bases between. The CDR3 runs 14 residues. From germline, CDR1 is SGDLS and CDR2 YYNGEE. The CDR3 region is CASSVDPTTDTQYF. CDR3 sequence (DNA): TGTGCCAGCAGCGTAGATCCGACTACAGATACGCAGTATTTT.

The J gene is TRBJ2-7, the V gene TRBV11-2, with D unresolved. There are 15 residues in the CDR3. Germline values: CDR1 SGHAT, CDR2 FQNNGV. V dropped 0 bases and J dropped 9 bases, with 18 bases sitting between them. CDR3 in amino acids: CASSLDLTASVRQYF. As DNA, the CDR3 is TGTGCCAGCAGCTTAGACCTTACGGCTTCAGTTCGGCAGTACTTC.

This chain uses TRBV29-1 with TRBJ2-3; 14 nucleotides line up with TRBD2. This CDR3 region has 16 residues. V shed 4 bases and J 0 bases; nucleotides not matched to a gene: 3. Germline CDR1 and CDR2: SQVTM and ANQGSEA. The CDR3: CSVAGTSGSSTDTQYF. The CDR3 nucleotides are TGCAGCGTTGCCGGGACTAGCGGGAGTAGCACAGATACGCAGTATTTT.

The gene calls are TRBV25-1 and TRBJ1-6; a weak D match, TRBD1 (5 bases). CDR3 size: 14 residues. The V gene's germline CDR1 is MGHDK and CDR2 SYGVNS. Trimming cost V 3 bases and J 10 bases, with 13 bases left between them. In DNA, the CDR3 is TGTGCCAGCAGTGAGAGGCCAGGGTGGTCACCCCTCCACTTT. The encoded protein is CASSERPGWSPLHF.

The chain carries TRBV3-1 and TRBJ2-7; the match to TRBD1 covers 7 bases. This CDR3 contains 16 residues. CDR1 is LGHDT and CDR2 is YNNKEL in the germline V gene (reference sequence). Losses at the gene ends were 1 base for V and 6 bases for J; bases not matched to a gene: 12. The CDR3 DNA reads TGTGCCAGCAGCCAAGTCTTTGAGGGGGCGCGCCTCGAGCAGTACTTC. It codes for CASSQVFEGARLEQYF.

The DNA of the CDR3 is TGTGCCAGCAGTGGGCAGGGACTCACTGAAGCTTTCTTT. It encodes CASSGQGLTEAFF. The V gene is TRBV25-1, the J gene TRBJ1-1, with D perhaps matching TRBD1 (5 bases). The CDR3 runs 13 residues. CDR1 is MGHDK and CDR2 is SYGVNS in the germline V gene. Deletions cut 4 bases from V and 4 bases from J, with 10 bases between.

This clonotype was recorded once. The chain links TRBV2 to TRBJ2-1; 9 bases map to TRBD2. Losses at the gene ends were 4 bases for V and 7 bases for J; bases not matched to a gene: 8. The CDR3 consists of 15 residues. Germline CDR1 is SNHLY and CDR2 is FYNNEI. This chain's CDR3 is CASSVPSGTTNEQFF. For the CDR3, the DNA is TGTGCCAGCAGTGTTCCTAGCGGGACTACTAATGAGCAGTTCTTC.

The chain combines TRBV7-8 with TRBJ1-2; D is unresolved. The CDR3 is 12 amino acids. With 5 bases removed from V and 4 bases from J, the gap between germline ends came to 8 bases. Germline values: CDR1 SGHVS, CDR2 FQNEAQ. The CDR3, as DNA: TGTGCCAGCAGCGTTGACATCTATGGCTACACCTTC. As protein: CASSVDIYGYTF.

V usage is TRBV3-1 and J usage is TRBJ2-1; D may be TRBD1 (6 bases). This CDR3 has 13 amino acids. The germline V gene encodes CDR1 LGHDT and CDR2 YNNKEL (reference sequence). V lost 7 bases, J lost 4 bases, and 11 bases lay in between. The CDR3 DNA reads TGTGCCAGCACTGGGGGACAATACAATGAGCAGTTCTTC. Translating gives CASTGGQYNEQFF.

The chain couples TRBV30 to TRBJ2-7; 7 positions match TRBD1. Trimming at V came to 0 bases and at J to 2 bases, leaving 7 bases not matched to a gene. CDR1 and CDR2 from the germline V gene are GTSNPN and SVGIG (reference sequence). The CDR3 consists of 15 residues. CDR3 sequence: CAWSVRQGIPYEQYF. The CDR3 nucleotides are TGTGCCTGGAGTGTACGACAGGGAATCCCCTACGAGCAGTACTTC.

This clonotype was seen only once. The chain employs TRBV2 and TRBJ1-2; D possibly corresponds to TRBD1 (5 bases). The germline V and J ends were trimmed by 7 bases and 6 bases, with 18 bases remaining between them. The CDR3 runs 14 residues. CDR1 is SNHLY and CDR2 is FYNNEI in the germline V gene. The CDR3 bases are TGTGCCAGCATTCTTACAGGCGGCCCCAATGGCTACACCTTC. Its protein product is CASILTGGPNGYTF.

This clonotype was counted a single time. This chain links TRBV20-1 with TRBJ2-5, with D perhaps matching TRBD2 (5 bases). CDR3 length: 16 residues. Germline V CDR1 and CDR2: DFQATT, SNEGSKA (reference sequence). V was pared by 0 bases and J by 1 base, with 15 bases between. The DNA for the CDR3 is TGCAGTGCTAGAGAACCAACGGGGAGATTCCAAGAGACCCAGTACTTC. Translating it yields CSAREPTGRFQETQYF.

This chain links TRBV25-1 with TRBJ2-2; D is tentatively TRBD1 or TRBD2 (5 bases each). V shed 3 bases and J shed 6 bases, with 11 bases lying between them. The CDR3 loop spans 14 amino acids. CDR1 is MGHDK and CDR2 is SYGVNS in the germline V gene. Written as DNA, the CDR3 is TGTGCCAGCAGTGAGGGGGTCATTCCCGGGGAGCTGTTTTTT. Its protein product is CASSEGVIPGELFF. Complete variable domain (other parts from reference TRBV25-1 and TRBJ2-2): EADIYQTPRYLVIGTGKKITLECSQTMGHDKMYWYQQDPGMELHLIHYSYGVNSTEKGDLSSESTVSRIRTEHFPLTLESARPSHTSQYLCASSEGVIPGELFFGEGSRLTVL.

The chain employs TRBV27 and TRBJ2-1; 9 bases match TRBD2. This CDR3 has 17 residues. Germline CDR1 MNHEY, CDR2 SMNVEV (reference sequence). The J segment lost 5 bases and the V segment lost 4 bases, leaving 12 bases of the junction unmatched. This CDR3 is CASSSPHSGSRNNEQFF. CDR3 in DNA: TGTGCCAGCAGTTCACCTCATAGCGGGAGTCGCAACAATGAGCAGTTCTTC.

The chain recombines TRBV24-1 with TRBJ2-3; D perhaps matches TRBD2 (5 bases). In germline, CDR1 is KGHDR, CDR2 SFDVKD. The CDR3 loop spans 14 amino acids. V shed 6 bases and J shed 2 bases, with 11 bases lying between them. CDR3 bases: TGTGCCACCAGTAGAGGACTGCCCACAGATACGCAGTATTTT. Encoded protein: CATSRGLPTDTQYF.

This chain links TRBV20-1 with TRBJ2-7; the match to TRBD1 covers 7 bases. CDR1 is DFQATT, CDR2 SNEGSKA, per germline (reference sequence). The trim removed 4 bases at V and 7 bases at J, leaving 10 bases unmatched. CDR3 length equals 13 residues. The CDR3 sequence is CSAILPGGKEQYF. The CDR3 DNA reads as TGCAGTGCTATATTACCAGGGGGTAAAGAGCAGTACTTC.